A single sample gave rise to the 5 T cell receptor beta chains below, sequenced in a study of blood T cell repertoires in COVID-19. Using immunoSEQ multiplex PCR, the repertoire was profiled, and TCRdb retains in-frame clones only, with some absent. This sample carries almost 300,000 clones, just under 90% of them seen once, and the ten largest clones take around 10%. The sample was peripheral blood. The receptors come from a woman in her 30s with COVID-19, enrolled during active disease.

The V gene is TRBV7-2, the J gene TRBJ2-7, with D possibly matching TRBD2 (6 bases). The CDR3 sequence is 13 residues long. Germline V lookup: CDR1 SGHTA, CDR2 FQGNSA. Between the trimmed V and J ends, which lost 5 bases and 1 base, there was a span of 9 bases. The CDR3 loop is CASSHRGSYEQYF. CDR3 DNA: TGTGCCAGCAGCCACCGGGGGTCCTACGAGCAGTACTTC.

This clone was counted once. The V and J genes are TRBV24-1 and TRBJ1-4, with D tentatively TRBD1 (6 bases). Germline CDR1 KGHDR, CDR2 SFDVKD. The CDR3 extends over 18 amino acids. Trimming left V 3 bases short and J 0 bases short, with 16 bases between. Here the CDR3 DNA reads TGTGCCACCAGTGATCAAGGGGACACCGGTGCAACTAATGAAAAACTGTTTTTT. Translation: CATSDQGDTGATNEKLFF.

The CDR3, as DNA: TGTGCCACCAGCATTGGGAATACAGGTCTGGAGACCCAGTACTTC. The encoded protein is CATSIGNTGLETQYF. J is TRBJ2-5 and V is TRBV15, with D possibly matching TRBD1 (5 bases). The CDR3 loop spans 15 amino acids. V gave up 4 bases and J gave up 5 bases, with 17 bases separating them. Germline CDR1 LNHNV, CDR2 YYDKDF (reference sequence).

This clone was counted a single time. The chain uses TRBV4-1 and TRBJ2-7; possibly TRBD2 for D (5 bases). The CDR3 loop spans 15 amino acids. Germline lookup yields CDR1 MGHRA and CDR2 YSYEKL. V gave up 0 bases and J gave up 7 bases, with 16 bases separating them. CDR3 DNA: TGCGCCAGCAGCCAAGAAATCGGAAGACTACGGGAGCAGTACTTC. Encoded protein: CASSQEIGRLREQYF.

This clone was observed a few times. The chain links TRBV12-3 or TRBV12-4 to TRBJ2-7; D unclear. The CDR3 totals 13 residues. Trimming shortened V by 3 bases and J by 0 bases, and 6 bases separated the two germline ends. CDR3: CASSLWSSYEQYF. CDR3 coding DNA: TGTGCCAGCAGTTTGTGGAGCTCCTACGAGCAGTACTTC.